The rows below give T cell receptor beta chains drawn from one sample of a study of T cell repertoires in cytomegalovirus infection. From the reads, TCRdb called clonotypes with MiXCR, one entry per CDR3 protein. The data hold 300,000 to 400,000 distinct CDR3 sequences, with more than 8% observed a single time. The specimen sequenced was PBMCs. These receptors came from a human donor in good health (CMV status not recorded). Some clones in this sample may be carry-over from other donors' samples. Each CDR3 is given with its conserved first and last residue. The D gene is left open where the match is weak. A clone size is listed for some rows: how often the clone was seen (once, few, many), or a class if it is expanded.

TRBV7-2	NA	TRBJ1-1	many	TGTGCCAGCAGAATGGACAGAGCTGAGAACACTGAAGCTTTCTTT	CASRMDRAENTEAFF
TRBV28	TRBD1	TRBJ2-2	few	TGTGCCAGCAGCCTGCCGGGACAGGGGAACGGGGAGCTGTTTTTT	CASSLPGQGNGELFF
TRBV7-2	TRBD1	TRBJ2-3	many	TGTGCCAGCAGCACCAGGACAGGGGCGACAGATACGCAGTATTTT	CASSTRTGATDTQYF
TRBV15	TRBD1	TRBJ2-7	NA	TGTGCCACCAGCGCCCAGGGGGCCTCCTACGAGCAGTACTTC	CATSAQGASYEQYF
TRBV4-1	NA	TRBJ2-2	NA	TGCGCCAGCAGCCTCGCCCTGGCCCTGAACACCGGGGAGCTGTTTTTT	CASSLALALNTGELFF
TRBV24-1	NA	TRBJ2-5	few	TGTGCCACCAGTGTAACAGGGAGCAATGGAGAGACCCAGTACTTC	CATSVTGSNGETQYF
TRBV10-3	NA	TRBJ2-1	many	TGTGCCATCAGGGAAAGCGGGCGTTCCTACAATGAGCAGTTCTTC	CAIRESGRSYNEQFF
TRBV19	NA	TRBJ1-3	NA	TGTGCCAGTAGTATATCGACAGCCCGCTCTGGAAACACCATATATTTT	CASSISTARSGNTIYF
TRBV11-1	TRBD2	TRBJ2-2	NA	TGTGCCAGCAGGTTCAAAGGTACTAGCGGCCCCAAAACGGCGGGGGAGCTGTTTTTT	CASRFKGTSGPKTAGELFF
TRBV27	NA	TRBJ1-2	many	TGTGCCAGCAGCTCACGGAGTGGTTATGGCTACACCTTC	CASSSRSGYGYTF
TRBV7-8	TRBD2	TRBJ2-7	many	TGTGCCAGCAGCGGACCCCGGACTAGCGGGATCCAGAGGTACGAGCAGTACTTC	CASSGPRTSGIQRYEQYF
TRBV7-2	NA	TRBJ1-1	many	TGTGCCAGCAGCGGCAGGGACCGCAACACTGAAGCTTTCTTT	CASSGRDRNTEAFF
TRBV7-2	NA	TRBJ1-2	few	TGTGCCAGCAGGCGGACAGAAGGTCCGTATGGCTACACCTTC	CASRRTEGPYGYTF
TRBV10-3	NA	TRBJ1-2	NA	TGTGCCATCAGCGAACCCTGGACAGTCTATGGCTACACCTTC	CAISEPWTVYGYTF
TRBV12-3/TRBV12-4	TRBD1	TRBJ1-5	NA	TGTGCCAGCAGACAGGGGATAGGTAGCAATCAGCCCCAGCATTTT	CASRQGIGSNQPQHF
TRBV7-2	TRBD2	TRBJ2-7	many	TGTGCCAGCAGCCGCGATGGGAGGGCCTACGAGCAGTACTTC	CASSRDGRAYEQYF
TRBV7-6	NA	TRBJ1-1	few	TGTGCCAGCAGCTTAGCCCCAGGGGTGGGGAAAGCTTTCTTT	CASSLAPGVGKAFF
TRBV28	NA	TRBJ1-6	NA	TGTGCCAGCAGAAGCGGCAGGGGAGTGTCACCCCTCCACTTT	CASRSGRGVSPLHF
TRBV29-1	TRBD1	TRBJ1-2	NA	TGCAGCTTCAGACAGGGCTATGGCTACACCTTC	CSFRQGYGYTF
TRBV20-1	NA	TRBJ1-6	few	TGCAGTGCTAGCCGGATAGACAAGACCAATTCACCCCTCCACTTT	CSASRIDKTNSPLHF
TRBV5-5	TRBD1	TRBJ1-1	NA	TGTGCCAGCAGCTTGGTCCCAGGGGGGAGGAACACTGAAGCTTTCTTT	CASSLVPGGRNTEAFF
TRBV7-3	TRBD2	TRBJ2-1	many	TGTGCCAGCGGAAACGGGGGGTACAATGAGCAGTTCTTC	CASGNGGYNEQFF